This record concerns one TCR beta chain sequence. TCRdb reanalysed the RT-PCR reads using MiXCR and keeps one entry per CDR3 protein. The sample yields fewer than 800,000 distinct CDR3 sequences, approximately 15% seen once. Germline CDR1 and CDR2: KGHSH and LQKENI. The CDR3 is 16 amino acids. Trimming left V 4 bases short and J 5 bases short, with 21 bases between. The clonotype comes from a female donor in good health, serving as a healthy control. Sequencing was carried out using memory CD4+ T cells from blood. V is TRBV18 and J is TRBJ2-7; tentatively, D is TRBD1 (6 bases). CDR3 in DNA: TGTGCCAGCTCACAGAGACTTGGGCAGGGGTCCCACGAGCAGTACTTC. Translation: CASSQRLGQGSHEQYF. Combining the CDR3 with reference TRBV18 and TRBJ2-7 gives the whole variable domain NAGVMQNPRHLVRRRGQEARLRCSPMKGHSHVYWYRQLPEEGLKFMVYLQKENIIDESGMPKERFSAEFPKEGPSILRIQQVVRGDSAAYFCASSQRLGQGSHEQYFGPGTRLTVT.